This T cell receptor beta chain was identified during a study of T cell responses to AZD1222 COVID-19 vaccine. Some clones are missing from TCRdb's copy, which holds only in-frame ones; the method was immunoSEQ multiplex PCR. The table records about 92,000 clones, 70% to 90% of them present only once. V lost 3 bases and J lost 0, with 13 bases in between. CDR3 length: 16 amino acids. In germline, CDR1 is SGDLS, CDR2 YYNGEE. The chain couples TRBV9 to TRBJ1-3; possibly TRBD1 for D (6 bases). This sequence was found in an adult in good health. Sample: peripheral blood, taken on day 0 of MenACWY control vaccination. The CDR3: CASSETDSISGNTIYF. The CDR3 nucleotides read TGTGCCAGCAGCGAGACGGACAGTATCTCTGGAAACACCATATATTTT.